One and the same sample provided the 23 T cell receptor beta chains below, sequenced in a study of early T cells in non-severe SARS-CoV-2 infection. One entry per CDR3 protein, called by TCRdb with MiXCR from the 5' RACE reads. The table lists fewer than 100,000 distinct CDR3 sequences, approximately 10% of them singletons. The material sequenced was whole blood. These receptors all come from an adult who was a healthcare worker with PCR-confirmed SARS-CoV-2 infection or an uninfected control (not recorded which).

This clonotype was seen only a few times. The V and J genes are TRBV7-9 and TRBJ1-4; D remains unclear. The CDR3 has 11 residues. The germline V gene encodes CDR1 SEHNR and CDR2 FQNEAQ (reference sequence). The V gene lost 5 bases and the J gene lost 8 bases, with 6 bases spanning the gap. The CDR3 sequence: CASSRLEKLFF. The CDR3 DNA sequence: TGTGCCAGCAGCCGCCTGGAAAAACTGTTTTTT. The complete variable domain, with remaining parts taken from reference TRBV7-9 and TRBJ1-4, reads DTGVSQNPRHKITKRGQNVTFRCDPISEHNRLYWYRQTLGQGPEFLTYFQNEAQLEKSRLLSDRFSAERPKGSFSTLEIQRTEQGDSAMYLCASSRLEKLFFGSGTQLSVL.

The chain links TRBV10-3 to TRBJ1-1; possible D gene TRBD1, 5 bases. Per the germline V gene, CDR1 is ENHRY and CDR2 is SYGVKD. This CDR3 is built from 12 residues. The CDR3 is CVTRDVNTEAFF. The CDR3 nucleotides read TGTGTAACACGGGACGTGAACACTGAAGCTTTCTTT.

This clonotype appeared many times. This sequence joins TRBV27 and TRBJ1-3; TRBD1 is a possible D gene (6 bases). The germline gives CDR1 MNHEY, CDR2 SMNVEV (reference sequence). Trimming shortened V by 5 bases and J by 0 bases, and 17 bases separated the two germline ends. CDR3 length: 17 amino acids. CDR3 region: CASSHTGTEYSGNTIYF. CDR3 bases: TGTGCCAGCAGTCACACAGGGACTGAATACTCTGGAAACACCATATATTTT.

The table lists this clonotype with many counts. This chain joins TRBV11-2 and TRBJ2-5; tentatively, D is TRBD2 (6 bases). Germline lookup yields CDR1 SGHAT and CDR2 FQNNGV. The CDR3 covers 13 residues. Trimming took off 5 bases at V and 3 bases at J, with 10 bases between the two ends. CDR3 bases: TGTGCCAGCAGCCGCGGGGAGAAAGAGACCCAGTACTTC. Translating gives CASSRGEKETQYF.

CDR3 protein: CASRRDSEETQYF. CDR3 coding DNA: TGTGCCAGCAGACGGGACAGCGAAGAGACCCAGTACTTC. The rearrangement joins TRBV2 to TRBJ2-5; 7 nucleotides match TRBD1. CDR1 and CDR2 (germline): SNHLY, FYNNEI. V lost 6 bases to trimming and J lost 3 bases; unmatched junction nucleotides: 4. The CDR3 runs to 13 residues.

This chain links TRBV12-3 or TRBV12-4 with TRBJ1-2; D is perhaps TRBD1 (5 bases). The V end was cut by 3 bases, the J end by 8 bases, with 7 bases between. This CDR3 is built from 11 residues. The CDR3 sequence: CASSLGEGYTF. For the CDR3, the DNA is TGTGCCAGCAGTTTGGGGGAGGGCTACACCTTC.

The V gene is TRBV12-3 or TRBV12-4, the J gene TRBJ1-2, with D tentatively TRBD1 (6 bases). The germline V and J ends were trimmed by 6 bases and 1 base, with 24 bases remaining between them. CDR3 length equals 18 residues. In DNA, the CDR3 is TGTGCCAGCAGCCGCACGGGAGTCGGGGGGGCCCGTAACTATGGCTACACCTTC. As protein: CASSRTGVGGARNYGYTF.

This clonotype has at least ten counts. The DNA of the CDR3 is TGTGCCAGCAGCTTAGATTATGGGCACTACACCTTC. It specifies CASSLDYGHYTF. The V gene is TRBV7-2, the J gene TRBJ1-2; D gene unclear. V lost 1 base to trimming and J lost 10 bases, with 10 bases between them. The V gene's germline CDR1 is SGHTA and CDR2 FQGNSA. The CDR3 is made up of 12 amino acids.

The V gene is TRBV20-1, the J gene TRBJ1-2; D not certain. The CDR3 consists of 12 residues. V dropped 4 bases and J dropped 5 bases, with 11 bases sitting between them. Germline V lookup: CDR1 DFQATT, CDR2 SNEGSKA (reference sequence). The CDR3 here is CSAMVREYGYTF. The CDR3 coding sequence is TGCAGTGCTATGGTCCGGGAGTATGGCTACACCTTC.

This clonotype was seen repeatedly, ten times or more. The genes are TRBV7-9 and TRBJ1-5; no reliable D call. The germline V gene has CDR1 SEHNR and CDR2 FQNEAQ (reference sequence). This CDR3 is built from 14 residues. Trimming left V 5 bases short and J 1 base short, with 9 bases between. In DNA, the CDR3 is TGTGCCAGCAGCCCCGACGGGAGCAATCAGCCCCAGCATTTT. It yields the protein CASSPDGSNQPQHF.

CDR3 sequence reads: CSVTGPLTNEQFF. For the CDR3, the DNA is TGCAGCGTTACCGGGCCCCTTACGAATGAGCAGTTCTTC. The V call is TRBV29-1, the J call TRBJ2-1, with unresolved D. The CDR3 has 13 amino acids. In germline, CDR1 is SQVTM, CDR2 ANQGSEA. V shed 5 bases and J shed 7 bases, with 15 bases lying between them.

The chain combines TRBV3-1 with TRBJ2-2, with D perhaps TRBD2 (6 bases). The CDR3 spans 15 residues. CDR1 and CDR2 (germline): LGHDT, YNNKEL (reference sequence). The V end lost 1 base, the J end lost 8 bases, and 14 bases lay between the germline ends. CDR3 sequence (DNA): TGTGCCAGCAGCCAAGTGGCCAACGGAGGGGGGGAGCTGTTTTTT. Its protein product is CASSQVANGGGELFF. The full variable domain, with the rest looked up from reference TRBV3-1 and TRBJ2-2, is DTAVSQTPKYLVTQMGNDKSIKCEQNLGHDTMYWYKQDSKKFLKIMFSYNNKELIINETVPNRFSPKSPDKAHLNLHINSLELGDSAVYFCASSQVANGGGELFFGEGSRLTVL.

The sample holds many counts of this clonotype. This chain joins TRBV6-2 or TRBV6-3 and TRBJ2-2, with unresolved D. The CDR3 consists of 16 residues. Trimming removed 8 bases from V and 0 bases from J, with 16 bases in between. Germline V gives CDR1 MNHEY, CDR2 SVGEGT. CDR3 DNA: TGTGCCAGCGGCTTTGACTCAGCTACGAACACCGGGGAGCTGTTTTTT. Protein: CASGFDSATNTGELFF.

This clonotype turned up a few times. This chain joins TRBV7-6 and TRBJ2-1; no clear D. The V gene's germline CDR1 is SGHVS and CDR2 FNYEAQ. V shed 5 bases and J shed 0 bases, with 11 bases lying between them. The CDR3 extends over 15 amino acids. The DNA for the CDR3 is TGTGCCAGCAGCCCCCGCCGGGTCTCCTACAATGAGCAGTTCTTC. Translating gives CASSPRRVSYNEQFF. Full variable domain (remainder filled in from reference TRBV7-6 and TRBJ2-1): GAGVSQSPRYKVTKRGQDVALRCDPISGHVSLYWYRQALGQGPEFLTYFNYEAQQDKSGLPNDRFSAERPEGSISTLTIQRTEQRDSAMYRCASSPRRVSYNEQFFGPGTRLTVL.

This clonotype was observed a handful of times. The CDR3 DNA reads as TGTGCCAGCAGTTACAGGCGGGACACTGAAGCTTTCTTT. This translates into CASSYRRDTEAFF. The J gene is TRBJ1-1, the V gene TRBV6-2 or TRBV6-3, with unresolved D. The V end lost 2 bases, the J end lost 3 bases, and 7 bases lay between the germline ends. The germline V gene has CDR1 MNHEY and CDR2 SVGEGT. CDR3 length: 13 amino acids.

This clonotype was recorded at least ten times. This chain links TRBV7-9 with TRBJ2-3; 11 bases map to TRBD2. This CDR3 is 15 amino acids long. The germline V gene has CDR1 SEHNR and CDR2 FQNEAQ (reference sequence). With 4 bases clipped from V and 1 base from J, the junction kept 1 base outside the gene matches. As DNA, the CDR3 is TGTGCCAGCAGCTCGACTAGCGGGGGCACAGATACGCAGTATTTT. Residues: CASSSTSGGTDTQYF.

This chain joins TRBV7-9 and TRBJ2-3; possibly TRBD2 for D (5 bases). This CDR3 is built from 18 residues. Germline V gives CDR1 SEHNR, CDR2 FQNEAQ (reference sequence). V was clipped by 6 bases and J by 0 bases, with 22 bases between them. The CDR3 region has the DNA TGTGCCAGCAGACCCAGCCCCCTCCAGCGGTTCAGCACAGATACGCAGTATTTT. It translates to CASRPSPLQRFSTDTQYF.

This clonotype occurred many times. The chain has TRBV6-4 and TRBJ2-3; 7 positions match TRBD1. The CDR3 loop spans 14 amino acids. Germline V CDR1 and CDR2: MRHNA, SNTAGT. V was clipped by 0 bases and J by 4 bases; unmatched bases: 1. The CDR3 nucleotides are TGTGCCAGCAGTGACTCAGGGGGCGCAGATACGCAGTATTTT. Translating gives CASSDSGGADTQYF.

This clonotype was recorded many times. This chain uses TRBV19 with TRBJ1-5; D is ambiguous. CDR1 is LNHDA, CDR2 SQIVND, per germline (reference sequence). V lost 3 bases and J lost 0, with 9 bases in between. This CDR3 has 15 amino acids. CDR3: CASSIGDFSNQPQHF. In DNA, the CDR3 is TGTGCCAGTAGTATTGGTGACTTTAGCAATCAGCCCCAGCATTTT.

Written as DNA, the CDR3 is TGCGCCAGCAGCCAAGAAAGGACCGGGGAGCTGTTTTTT. Amino acid sequence: CASSQERTGELFF. The V gene is TRBV4-1, the J gene TRBJ2-2; D gene uncertain. This CDR3 is 13 amino acids long. Trimming took 0 bases from V and 5 from J, leaving 4 bases between them. From germline, CDR1 is MGHRA and CDR2 YSYEKL.

This clonotype was recorded many times. V gene TRBV5-1 combines with J gene TRBJ2-1, with TRBD1 identical over 8 bases. The CDR3 runs to 15 residues. Trimming removed 2 bases from V and 4 bases from J; junction bases left unmatched: 5. The germline V gene encodes CDR1 SGHRS and CDR2 YFSETQ. CDR3 in amino acids: CASSLDRGGYNEQFF. In DNA form, the CDR3 reads TGCGCCAGCAGCTTAGACAGGGGCGGATACAATGAGCAGTTCTTC.

There are a few counts of this clonotype. This sequence joins TRBV5-5 and TRBJ1-1; 7 bases map to TRBD1. Germline V gene sequence: CDR1 SGHKS, CDR2 YYEKEE (reference sequence). V was pared by 4 bases and J by 0 bases, with 9 bases of the junction left unmatched. The CDR3 consists of 16 residues. The CDR3 loop reads CASSRPGQPMNTEAFF. CDR3 nucleotides: TGTGCCAGCAGCAGGCCGGGACAGCCTATGAACACTGAAGCTTTCTTT.

This clonotype showed up just a few times. This chain links TRBV6-2 or TRBV6-3 with TRBJ1-2; 7 bases map to TRBD1. Germline CDR1 and CDR2: MNHEY and SVGEGT. The CDR3 has 14 residues. Trimming took 2 bases from V and 3 from J; bases not matched to a gene: 3. CDR3 protein: CASSYQGQHYGYTF. The CDR3 DNA sequence: TGTGCCAGCAGTTACCAGGGACAGCACTATGGCTACACCTTC.